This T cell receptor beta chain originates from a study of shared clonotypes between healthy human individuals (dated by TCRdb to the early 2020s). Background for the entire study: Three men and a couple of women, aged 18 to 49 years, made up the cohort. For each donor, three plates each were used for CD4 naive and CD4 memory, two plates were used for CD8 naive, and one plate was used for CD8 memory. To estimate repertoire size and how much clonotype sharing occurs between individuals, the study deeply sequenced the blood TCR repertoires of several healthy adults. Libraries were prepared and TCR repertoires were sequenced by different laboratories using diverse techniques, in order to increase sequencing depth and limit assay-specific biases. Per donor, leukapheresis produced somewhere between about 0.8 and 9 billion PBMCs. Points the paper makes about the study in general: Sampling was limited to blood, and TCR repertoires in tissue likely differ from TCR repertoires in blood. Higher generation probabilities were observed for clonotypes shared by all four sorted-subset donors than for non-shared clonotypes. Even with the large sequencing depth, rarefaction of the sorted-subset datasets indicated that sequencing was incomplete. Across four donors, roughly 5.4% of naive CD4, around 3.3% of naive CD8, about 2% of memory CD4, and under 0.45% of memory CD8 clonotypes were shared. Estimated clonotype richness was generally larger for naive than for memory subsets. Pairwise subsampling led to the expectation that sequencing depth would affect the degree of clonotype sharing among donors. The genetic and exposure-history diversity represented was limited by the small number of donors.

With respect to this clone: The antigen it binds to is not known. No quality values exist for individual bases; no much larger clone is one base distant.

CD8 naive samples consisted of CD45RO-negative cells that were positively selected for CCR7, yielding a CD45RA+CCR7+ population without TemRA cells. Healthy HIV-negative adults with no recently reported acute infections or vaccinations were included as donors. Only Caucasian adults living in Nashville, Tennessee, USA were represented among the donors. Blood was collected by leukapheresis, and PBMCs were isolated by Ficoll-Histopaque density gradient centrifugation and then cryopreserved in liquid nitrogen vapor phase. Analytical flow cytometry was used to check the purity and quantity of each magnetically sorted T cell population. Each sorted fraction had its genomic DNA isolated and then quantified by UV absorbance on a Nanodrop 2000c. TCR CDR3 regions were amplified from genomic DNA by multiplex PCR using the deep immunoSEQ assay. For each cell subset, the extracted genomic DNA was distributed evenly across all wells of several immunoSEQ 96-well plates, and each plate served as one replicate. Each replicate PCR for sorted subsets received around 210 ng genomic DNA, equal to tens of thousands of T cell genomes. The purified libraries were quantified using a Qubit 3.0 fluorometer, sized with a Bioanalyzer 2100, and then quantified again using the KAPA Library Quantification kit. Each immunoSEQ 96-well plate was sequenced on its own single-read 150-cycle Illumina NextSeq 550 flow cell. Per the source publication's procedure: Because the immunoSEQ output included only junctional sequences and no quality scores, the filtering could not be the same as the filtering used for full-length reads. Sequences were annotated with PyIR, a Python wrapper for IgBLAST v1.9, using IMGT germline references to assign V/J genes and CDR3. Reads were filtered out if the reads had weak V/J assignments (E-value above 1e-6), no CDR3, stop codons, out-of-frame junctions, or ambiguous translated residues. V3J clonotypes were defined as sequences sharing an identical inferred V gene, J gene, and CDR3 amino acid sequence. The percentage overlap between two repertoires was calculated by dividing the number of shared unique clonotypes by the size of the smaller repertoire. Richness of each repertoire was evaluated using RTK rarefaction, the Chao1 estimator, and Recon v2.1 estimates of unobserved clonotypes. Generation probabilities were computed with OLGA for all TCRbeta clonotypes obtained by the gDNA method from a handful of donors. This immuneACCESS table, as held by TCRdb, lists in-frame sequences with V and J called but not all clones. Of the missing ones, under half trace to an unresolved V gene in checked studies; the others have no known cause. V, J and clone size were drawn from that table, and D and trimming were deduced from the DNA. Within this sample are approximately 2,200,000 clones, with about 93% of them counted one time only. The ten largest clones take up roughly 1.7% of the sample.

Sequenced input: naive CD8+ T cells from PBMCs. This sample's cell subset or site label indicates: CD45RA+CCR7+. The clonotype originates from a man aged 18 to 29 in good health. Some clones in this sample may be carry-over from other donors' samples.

The nucleotide sequence reads as follows: TGTGCCTGGAGTGTAAGGGGAGTCACGGAGGGCACTGAAGCTTTCTTT. Translated, it reads CAWSVRGVTEGTEAFF. The rearrangement combines TRBV30 with TRBJ1-1; the D gene is perhaps TRBD1, on 5 matching bases. The CDR3 measures 16 amino acids from cysteine to phenylalanine. Only the CDR3 DNA stays, 48 bases, in frame from base 1. Trimming removed 0 bases from V and 4 bases from J, leaving 18 bases between the germline ends. The germline V gene (reference sequence) specifies GTSNPN as CDR1 and SVGIG as CDR2.